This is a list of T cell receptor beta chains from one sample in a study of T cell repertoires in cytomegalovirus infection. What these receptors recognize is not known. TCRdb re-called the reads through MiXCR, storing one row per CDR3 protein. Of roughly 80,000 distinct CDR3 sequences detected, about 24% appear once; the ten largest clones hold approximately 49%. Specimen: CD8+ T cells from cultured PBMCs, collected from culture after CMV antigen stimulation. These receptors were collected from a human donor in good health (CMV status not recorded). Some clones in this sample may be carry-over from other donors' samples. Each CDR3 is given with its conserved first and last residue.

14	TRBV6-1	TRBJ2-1	CASSEPQTRYEQFF
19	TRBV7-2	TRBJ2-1	CASSLGPTGLYRNYNEQFF
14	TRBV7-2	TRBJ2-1	CASGPRERLDEQFF
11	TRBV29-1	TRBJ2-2	CSVDRAGELFF
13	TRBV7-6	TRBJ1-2	CASSLDRAEGYTF
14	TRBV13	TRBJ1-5	CASSLGQVYQPQHF
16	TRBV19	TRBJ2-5	CASSPGTSGTLETQYF
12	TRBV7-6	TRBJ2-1	CASNGLNNEQFF
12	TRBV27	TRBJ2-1	CASSYGYNEQFF
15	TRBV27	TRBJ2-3	CASSLWAVSTDTQYF
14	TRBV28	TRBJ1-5	CASRRTAAGQPQHF
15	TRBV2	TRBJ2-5	CASSDRQGLWETQYF
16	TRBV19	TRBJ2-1	CASSIGDMGGYNEQFF
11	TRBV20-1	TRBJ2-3	CSAREGTLQYF
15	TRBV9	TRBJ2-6	CASSTRAGTANVLTF
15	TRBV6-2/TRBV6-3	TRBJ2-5	CASRPLGAAQETQYF
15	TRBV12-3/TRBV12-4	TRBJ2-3	CASSRQENRPDTQYF
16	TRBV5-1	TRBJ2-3	CASTLGLAGGRDTQYF
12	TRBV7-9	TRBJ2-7	CASSSVNYEQYF
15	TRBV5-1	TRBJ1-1	CASNGETEGNTEAFF
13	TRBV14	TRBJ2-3	CASSQVPTDTQYF
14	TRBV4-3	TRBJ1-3	CASSHSGAGNTIYF
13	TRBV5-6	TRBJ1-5	CASSLASNQPQHF
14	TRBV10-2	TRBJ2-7	CASSPGLAYYEQYF
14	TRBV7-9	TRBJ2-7	CASRLGPDHYEQYF
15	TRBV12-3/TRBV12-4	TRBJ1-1	CASSPPGVMNTEAFF
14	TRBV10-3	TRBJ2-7	CAISESRTQYEQYF
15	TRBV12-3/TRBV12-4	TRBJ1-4	CASSSTAATNEKLFF
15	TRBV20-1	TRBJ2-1	CSARAPTGARDEQFF
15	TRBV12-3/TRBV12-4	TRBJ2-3	CASSVDRGLHDTQYF
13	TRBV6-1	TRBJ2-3	CASSLGSTDTQYF
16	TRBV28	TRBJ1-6	CASEASTASYNSPLHF
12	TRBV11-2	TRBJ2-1	CASSFTSHQQFF
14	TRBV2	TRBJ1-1	CASSERGGPTEAFF
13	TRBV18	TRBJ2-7	CASSPYRGDEQYF
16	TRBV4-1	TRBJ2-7	CASSQSYQAGAYEQYF
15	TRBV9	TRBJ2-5	CASSPGSEAGETQYF
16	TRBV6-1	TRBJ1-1	CASSYAPDGADTEAFF
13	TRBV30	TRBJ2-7	CAWEPGQSYEQYF
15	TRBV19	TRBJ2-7	CASSMIASDAYEQYF